This TCR beta chain was recovered during a study of T cell repertoires in cytomegalovirus infection. Background on the study: It can be stated that public TCR beta signatures indicated CMV infection as well as a matching HLA type.

Study-level results: Dominating the ex vivo response were TCR beta clonotypes that were CMV-specific and HLA-C-restricted. Individuals carrying CMV plus the relevant HLA were identified by cumulative frequency of public TCR beta families.

This clonotype was picked up many times. Its antigen is still unknown. TCRdb recomputed calls from the reads with MiXCR, one row per CDR3 protein. The sample carries 480,000 or so distinct CDR3 sequences, roughly 12% recorded once. The V end was cut by 2 bases, the J end by 3 bases, with 13 bases between. This CDR3 is 15 amino acids long. The chain couples TRBV12-3 or TRBV12-4 to TRBJ1-2; D is uncertain. The TCR sequence derives from a human donor in good health (CMV status not recorded). Some clones in this sample may be carry-over from other donors' samples. The specimen sequenced was PBMCs. The DNA for the CDR3 is TGTGCCAGCAGTTTACCGTCGGGAGGCGACTATGGCTACACCTTC. It specifies CASSLPSGGDYGYTF.